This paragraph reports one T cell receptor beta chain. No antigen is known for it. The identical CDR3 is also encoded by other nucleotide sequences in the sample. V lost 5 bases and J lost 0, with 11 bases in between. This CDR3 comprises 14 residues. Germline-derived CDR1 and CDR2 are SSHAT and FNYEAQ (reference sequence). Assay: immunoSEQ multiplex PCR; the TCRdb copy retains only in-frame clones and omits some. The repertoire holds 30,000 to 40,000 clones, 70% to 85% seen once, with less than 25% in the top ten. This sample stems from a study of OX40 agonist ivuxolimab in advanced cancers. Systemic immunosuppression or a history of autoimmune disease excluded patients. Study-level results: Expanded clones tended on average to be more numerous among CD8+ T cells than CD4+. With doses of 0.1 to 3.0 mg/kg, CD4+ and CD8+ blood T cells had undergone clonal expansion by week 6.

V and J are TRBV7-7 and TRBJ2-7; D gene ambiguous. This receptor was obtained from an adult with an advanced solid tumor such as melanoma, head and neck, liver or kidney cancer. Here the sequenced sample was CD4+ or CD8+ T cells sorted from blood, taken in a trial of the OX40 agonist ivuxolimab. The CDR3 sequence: CASSPDLSSYEQYF. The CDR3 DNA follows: TGTGCCAGCAGCCCGGATTTAAGCTCCTACGAGCAGTACTTC.